These 19 T cell receptor beta chains came from one sample sequenced in a study of blood T cell repertoires in COVID-19. The protocol was immunoSEQ multiplex PCR, while the TCRdb copy is restricted to in-frame clones and leaves out a portion. The sample contains roughly 200,000 clones, roughly 89% of which appear only once. The sequenced sample was PBMCs or T cells enriched from blood (not recorded which). These receptors came from a woman between 40 and 55 years old with acute COVID-19.

V is TRBV5-1 and J is TRBJ1-6; a possible D gene is TRBD1 (5 bases). V was shortened by 1 base and J by 7 bases, with 6 bases between the two germline ends. CDR3 length: 13 amino acids. The V gene's germline CDR1 is SGHRS and CDR2 YFSETQ. The CDR3 DNA sequence: TGCGCCAGCAGCTTGAACAGGAATTCACCCCTCCACTTT. Residues: CASSLNRNSPLHF.

J is TRBJ1-1 and V is TRBV2, with unresolved D. The CDR3 runs to 16 residues. Between the trimmed V and J ends, which lost 2 bases and 4 bases, there was a span of 17 bases. In germline, CDR1 is SNHLY, CDR2 FYNNEI. CDR3 amino acids: CASSERIGGLLTEAFF. In DNA form, the CDR3 reads TGTGCCAGCAGTGAACGGATAGGTGGGCTCCTCACTGAAGCTTTCTTT.

V and J are TRBV1 and TRBJ1-2; the table's D gene call, TRBD1, was not cross checked with the DNA. TRBV1 counts as a pseudogene. The CDR3 sequence is 20 residues long. The CDR3 DNA sequence: TGCACCAGCAGCCAAGATCGGACAGGGTCGAACCCGGCAGGTGACTATGGCTACACCTTC. Its translation: CTSSQDRTGSNPAGDYGYTF.

For the CDR3, the DNA is TGCGCCAGCAGCTTGGCCCGGGACAGCGGCTCCTACGAGCAGTACTTC. This encodes CASSLARDSGSYEQYF. The chain has TRBV5-1 and TRBJ2-7; 7 positions agree with TRBD1. The CDR3 covers 16 residues. Germline CDR1 is SGHRS and CDR2 is YFSETQ. V shed 0 bases and J 0 bases; nucleotides not matched to a gene: 6.

The V call is TRBV3-1 (or the pseudogene TRBV3-2), the J call TRBJ2-5, with D possibly being TRBD1 (6 bases). The CDR3 is 15 amino acids. Germline CDR1 LGHDT, CDR2 YNNKEL (reference sequence). Trimming removed 6 bases at V and 0 bases at J, with 14 bases between. The chain's CDR3 is CASRLQGSYQETQYF. The CDR3 DNA reads as TGTGCCAGCAGACTACAGGGTTCGTACCAAGAGACCCAGTACTTC.

The V and J genes are TRBV3-1 (or the pseudogene TRBV3-2) and TRBJ1-2, with D possibly TRBD1 on 6 matching bases. Germline CDR1 is LGHDT and CDR2 is YNNKEL (reference sequence). CDR3 length: 16 residues. V was shortened by 2 bases and J by 3 bases, with 16 bases between the two germline ends. In DNA, the CDR3 is TGTGCCAGCAGCCAAAGGCCCACCTGGACAGACTATGGCTACACCTTC. Translated: CASSQRPTWTDYGYTF.

This clone was detected a few times. The rearrangement links TRBV11-2 to TRBJ2-7, with TRBD2 identical over 15 bases. V shed 0 bases and J 6 bases; nucleotides not matched to a gene: 6. Germline CDR1 SGHAT, CDR2 FQNNGV. This CDR3 is 17 amino acids long. The CDR3 DNA is TGTGCCAGCAGCTTAGAGGGGCGGACTAGCGGGAGGGGCGAGCAGTACTTC. It is translated as CASSLEGRTSGRGEQYF.

This rearrangement joins TRBV20-1 to TRBJ1-5; D call uncertain. Trimming shortened V by 3 bases and J by 4 bases, and 10 bases separated the two germline ends. Germline CDR1 DFQATT, CDR2 SNEGSKA (reference sequence). This CDR3 region has 13 residues. The CDR3 DNA reads as TGCAGTGCTAGTAAAGGCGGTAATCAGCCCCAGCATTTT. Translation: CSASKGGNQPQHF.

V usage is TRBV5-1 and J usage is TRBJ1-3; D is perhaps TRBD1 (6 bases). V was pared by 4 bases and J by 2 bases, with 19 bases between. Germline CDR1 SGHRS, CDR2 YFSETQ. This CDR3 contains 17 residues. In DNA form, the CDR3 reads TGCGCCAGCAGCCCCGAGACAGGTTTAGCACCTGGAAACACCATATATTTT. This gives the protein CASSPETGLAPGNTIYF.

A single count supports this clone. V usage is TRBV30 and J usage is TRBJ2-1; 8 nucleotides match TRBD2. In germline, CDR1 is GTSNPN, CDR2 SVGIG (reference sequence). V shed 3 bases, J shed 8 bases, and the junction held 18 bases outside the gene matches. This CDR3 spans 17 amino acids. As DNA, the CDR3 is TGTGCCTGGAGCCGTGACCGTAGCGGGATTATTTTCGATGAGCAGTTCTTC. Encoded protein: CAWSRDRSGIIFDEQFF. The complete variable domain, with remaining parts taken from reference TRBV30 and TRBJ2-1, reads SQTIHQWPATLVQPVGSPLSLECTVEGTSNPNLYWYRQAAGRGLQLLFYSVGIGQISSEVPQNLSASRPQDRQFILSSKKLLLSDSGFYLCAWSRDRSGIIFDEQFFGPGTRLTVL.

The chain has TRBV6-1 and TRBJ1-5, with 9 bases matching TRBD1. The CDR3 length is 19 residues. Germline values: CDR1 MNHNS, CDR2 SASEGT. With 0 bases clipped from V and 7 bases from J, the junction kept 16 bases outside the gene matches. The CDR3 region is CASSEAGTGLRNLDQPQHF. CDR3 DNA sequence: TGTGCCAGCAGTGAAGCGGGGACAGGGTTACGGAATCTCGACCAGCCCCAGCATTTT.

The J gene is TRBJ1-2, the V gene TRBV19; TRBD1 matches at 8 bases. CDR1 is LNHDA and CDR2 is SQIVND in the germline V gene (reference sequence). There are 15 residues in the CDR3. V lost 3 bases, J lost 12 bases, and 15 bases stayed unmatched. This CDR3 is CASSMRGQGATSHTF. The DNA for the CDR3 is TGTGCCAGTAGTATGAGGGGCCAGGGGGCCACTAGCCACACCTTC. Full variable domain (missing parts from reference TRBV19 and TRBJ1-2): DGGITQSPKYLFRKEGQNVTLSCEQNLNHDAMYWYRQDPGQGLRLIYYSQIVNDFQKGDIAEGYSVSREKKESFPLTVTSAQKNPTAFYLCASSMRGQGATSHTFGSGTRLTVV.

The chain links TRBV6-5 to TRBJ2-1, with D tentatively TRBD1 (6 bases). The CDR3 length is 13 residues. The V and J ends lost 7 bases and 10 bases respectively, with 17 bases between them. Germline V gene data show CDR1 as MNHEY and CDR2 as SVGAGI. The DNA of the CDR3 is TGTGCCAGCACCCGGGGTCCAGACAGGGAGCAGTTCTTC. Amino acids: CASTRGPDREQFF.

The CDR3 sequence is CASSISSESYEQYF. The CDR3 DNA is TGTGCCAGTAGTATTTCTAGCGAGTCCTACGAGCAGTACTTC. The J gene is TRBJ2-7, the V gene TRBV19, with a tentative D call TRBD2 (6 bases). Trimming removed 3 bases at V and 1 base at J, with 10 bases between. CDR1 LNHDA and CDR2 SQIVND come from the germline V gene (reference sequence). The CDR3 length is 14 residues. The whole variable domain, remainder taken from reference TRBV19 and TRBJ2-7, is DGGITQSPKYLFRKEGQNVTLSCEQNLNHDAMYWYRQDPGQGLRLIYYSQIVNDFQKGDIAEGYSVSREKKESFPLTVTSAQKNPTAFYLCASSISSESYEQYFGPGTRLTVT.

The chain links TRBV7-3 to TRBJ2-3; TRBD2 might be the D (6 bases). The germline V gene encodes CDR1 SGHTA and CDR2 FQGTGA. Trimming cost V 5 bases and J 3 bases, with 15 bases left between them. There are 15 residues in the CDR3. The chain's CDR3 is CASSPGRRVTDTQYF. DNA for the CDR3: TGTGCCAGCAGCCCCGGTAGGAGGGTGACAGATACGCAGTATTTT.

J is TRBJ1-5 and V is TRBV28; 8 bases line up with TRBD1. Germline lookup yields CDR1 MDHEN and CDR2 SYDVKM. The CDR3 sequence is 14 residues long. The V gene end was trimmed by 5 bases and the J gene end by 11 bases; junction bases not matched to a gene: 11. The CDR3 here is CASSGNRGATTQHF. CDR3 in DNA: TGTGCCAGCAGTGGGAACAGGGGGGCGACGACCCAGCATTTT.

This sequence joins TRBV5-5 and TRBJ1-5; 7 bases map to TRBD1. The J segment lost 5 bases and the V segment lost 0 bases, leaving 5 bases of the junction unmatched. CDR1 and CDR2 (germline): SGHKS, YYEKEE (reference sequence). The CDR3 covers 15 residues. The CDR3 spells CASSLAGTDYQPQHF. The CDR3 DNA reads as TGTGCCAGCAGCTTGGCCGGGACAGACTATCAGCCCCAGCATTTT.

The chain uses TRBV7-6 and TRBJ2-3, with TRBD1 identical over 7 bases. V trimming: 5 bases; J trimming: 2 bases; junction bases outside the gene matches: 7. This CDR3 has 15 residues. Germline V CDR1 and CDR2: SGHVS, FNYEAQ. CDR3: CASSRRDSLTDTQYF. The CDR3 DNA sequence: TGTGCCAGCAGCCGCCGGGACAGCCTCACAGATACGCAGTATTTT.

The chain employs TRBV12-2 and TRBJ2-2; the DNA was not used to check the table's D call, TRBD1. TRBV12-2 is marked as a pseudogene. The length of the CDR3 is 13 residues. The DNA for the CDR3 is TGTGCAAGTCGCTTGCCAGTGACCGGGGAGCTGTTTTTT. It yields the protein CASRLPVTGELFF.